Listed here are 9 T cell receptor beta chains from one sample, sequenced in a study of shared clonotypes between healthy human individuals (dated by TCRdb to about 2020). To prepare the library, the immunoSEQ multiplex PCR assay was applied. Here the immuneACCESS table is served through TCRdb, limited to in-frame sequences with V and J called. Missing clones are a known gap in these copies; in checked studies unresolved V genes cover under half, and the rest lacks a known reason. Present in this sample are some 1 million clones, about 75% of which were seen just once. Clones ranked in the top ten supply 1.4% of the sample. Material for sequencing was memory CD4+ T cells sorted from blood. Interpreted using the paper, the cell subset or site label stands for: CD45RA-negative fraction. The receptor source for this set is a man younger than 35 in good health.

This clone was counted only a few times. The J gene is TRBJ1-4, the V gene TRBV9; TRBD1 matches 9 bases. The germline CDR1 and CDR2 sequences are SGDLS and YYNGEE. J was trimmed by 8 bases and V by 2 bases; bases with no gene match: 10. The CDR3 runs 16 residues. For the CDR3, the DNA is TGTGCCAGCAGCGTGGAGACAGGGGGTAATAAGGAAAAACTGTTTTTT. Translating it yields CASSVETGGNKEKLFF.

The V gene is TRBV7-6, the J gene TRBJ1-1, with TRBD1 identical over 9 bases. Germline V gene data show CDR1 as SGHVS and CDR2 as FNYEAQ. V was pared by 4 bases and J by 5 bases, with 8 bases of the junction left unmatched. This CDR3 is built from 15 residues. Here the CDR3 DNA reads TGTGCCAGCAGCTCCCTCGGGACAGGGTCGACTGAAGCTTTCTTT. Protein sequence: CASSSLGTGSTEAFF. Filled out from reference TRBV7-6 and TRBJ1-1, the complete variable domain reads GAGVSQSPRYKVTKRGQDVALRCDPISGHVSLYWYRQALGQGPEFLTYFNYEAQQDKSGLPNDRFSAERPEGSISTLTIQRTEQRDSAMYRCASSSLGTGSTEAFFGQGTRLTVV.

CDR3 sequence: CACSGRKIGSNQETQYF. The CDR3 nucleotides read TGTGCCTGTAGCGGGAGAAAAATTGGCTCTAACCAAGAGACCCAGTACTTC. The V and J genes are TRBV7-6 and TRBJ2-5, with 9 nucleotides matching TRBD2. This CDR3 contains 17 residues. J gave up 0 bases and V 11 bases, and 16 bases lay outside the gene matches. In germline, CDR1 is SGHVS, CDR2 FNYEAQ.

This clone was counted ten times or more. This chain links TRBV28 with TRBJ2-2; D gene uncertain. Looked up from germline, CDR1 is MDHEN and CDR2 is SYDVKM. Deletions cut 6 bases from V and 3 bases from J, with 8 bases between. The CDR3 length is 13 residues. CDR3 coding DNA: TGTGCCAGCAGACGGTGGGACACCGGGGAGCTGTTTTTT. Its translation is CASRRWDTGELFF.

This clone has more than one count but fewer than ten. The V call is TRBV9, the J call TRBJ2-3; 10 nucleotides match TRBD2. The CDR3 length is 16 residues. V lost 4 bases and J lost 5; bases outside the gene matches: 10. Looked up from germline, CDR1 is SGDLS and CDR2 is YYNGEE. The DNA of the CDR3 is TGTGCCAGCAGCTCCTCCATAGCGGGGGGAGGAGATACGCAGTATTTT. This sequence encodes CASSSSIAGGGDTQYF. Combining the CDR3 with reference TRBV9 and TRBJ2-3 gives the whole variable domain DSGVTQTPKHLITATGQRVTLRCSPRSGDLSVYWYQQSLDQGLQFLIQYYNGEERAKGNILERFSAQQFPDLHSELNLSSLELGDSALYFCASSSSIAGGGDTQYFGPGTRLTVL.

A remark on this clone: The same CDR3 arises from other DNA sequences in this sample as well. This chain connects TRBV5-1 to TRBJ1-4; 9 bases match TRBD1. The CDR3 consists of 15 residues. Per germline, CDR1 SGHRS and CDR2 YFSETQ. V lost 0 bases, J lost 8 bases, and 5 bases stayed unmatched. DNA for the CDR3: TGCGCCAGCAGCTTGGCTGGACAGGGGTACGAAAAACTGTTTTTT. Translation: CASSLAGQGYEKLFF.

The DNA for the CDR3 is TGTGCCAGCACCCCTGGGGGAAACTATGGCTACACCTTC. Amino acid sequence: CASTPGGNYGYTF. The chain is built from TRBV28 and TRBJ1-2; a possible D gene is TRBD1 (5 bases). Germline V gene lookup returns CDR1 MDHEN and CDR2 SYDVKM. This CDR3 comprises 13 residues. Trimming left V 7 bases short and J 2 bases short, with 11 bases between.

For the CDR3, the DNA is TGTGCCAGCAGTTACCGGGTGGCCACTGAAGCTTTCTTT. Translated: CASSYRVATEAFF. The J gene is TRBJ1-1, the V gene TRBV6-6, with no clear D. The CDR3 length is 13 residues. The V end was cut by 2 bases, the J end by 4 bases, with 8 bases between. CDR1 and CDR2 (germline): MNHNY, SVGAGI (reference sequence).

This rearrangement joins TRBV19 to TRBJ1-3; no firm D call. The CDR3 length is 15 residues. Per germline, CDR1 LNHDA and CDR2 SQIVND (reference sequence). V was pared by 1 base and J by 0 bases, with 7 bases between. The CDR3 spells CASSIVGSSGNTIYF. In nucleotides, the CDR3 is TGTGCCAGTAGTATAGTCGGCAGCTCTGGAAACACCATATATTTT.